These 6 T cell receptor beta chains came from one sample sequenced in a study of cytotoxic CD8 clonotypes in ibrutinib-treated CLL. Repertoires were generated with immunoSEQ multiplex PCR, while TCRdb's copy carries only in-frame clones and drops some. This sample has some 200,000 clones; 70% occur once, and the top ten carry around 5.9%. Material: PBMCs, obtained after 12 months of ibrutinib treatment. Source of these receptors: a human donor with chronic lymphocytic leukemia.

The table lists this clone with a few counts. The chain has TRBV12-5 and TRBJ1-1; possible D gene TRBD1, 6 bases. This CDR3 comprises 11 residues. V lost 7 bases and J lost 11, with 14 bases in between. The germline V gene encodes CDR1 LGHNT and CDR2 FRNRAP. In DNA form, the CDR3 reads TGTGCTAGTGCCGGGGGCAGGGACGCTTTCTTT. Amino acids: CASAGGRDAFF.

CDR3 bases: TGTGCCTGGAGTGTATGGGGTAGCGGGGGTATGACAGATACGCAGTATTTT. It yields the protein CAWSVWGSGGMTDTQYF. V gene TRBV30 combines with J gene TRBJ2-3, with 9 bases aligning to TRBD2. After removal of 0 bases from V and 3 bases from J, the junction contained 10 bases not matched to a gene. The CDR3 is made up of 17 amino acids. CDR1 and CDR2 (germline): GTSNPN, SVGIG (reference sequence).

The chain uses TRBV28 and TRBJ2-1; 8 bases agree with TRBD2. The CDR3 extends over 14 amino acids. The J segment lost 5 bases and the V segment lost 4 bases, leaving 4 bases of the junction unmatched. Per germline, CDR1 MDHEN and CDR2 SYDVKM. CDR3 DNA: TGTGCCAGCAGTTCGGGACTAGAAAACAATGAGCAGTTCTTC. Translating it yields CASSSGLENNEQFF.

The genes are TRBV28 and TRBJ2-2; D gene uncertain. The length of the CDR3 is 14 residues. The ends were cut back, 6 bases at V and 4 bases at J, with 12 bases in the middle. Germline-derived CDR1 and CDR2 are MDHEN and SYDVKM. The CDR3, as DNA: TGTGCCAGCAGCCCACCTAGGGCCACCGGGGAGCTGTTTTTT. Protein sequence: CASSPPRATGELFF.

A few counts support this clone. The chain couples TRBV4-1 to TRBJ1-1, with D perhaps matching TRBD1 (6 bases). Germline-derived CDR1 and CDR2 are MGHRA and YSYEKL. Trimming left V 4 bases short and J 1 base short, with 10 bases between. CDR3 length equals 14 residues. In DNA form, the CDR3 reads TGCGCCAGCAGCCCGGGACACGCGAACACTGAAGCTTTCTTT. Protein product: CASSPGHANTEAFF.

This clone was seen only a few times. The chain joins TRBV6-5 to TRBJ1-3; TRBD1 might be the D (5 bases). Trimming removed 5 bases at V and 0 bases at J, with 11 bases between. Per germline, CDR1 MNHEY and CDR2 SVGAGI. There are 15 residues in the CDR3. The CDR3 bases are TGTGCCAGCAGTCAAGACAGCTACTCTGGAAACACCATATATTTT. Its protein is CASSQDSYSGNTIYF.